This note documents a single TCR beta chain sequence. Its specific antigen is unknown. Base quality data are lacking; no much larger clone is found one base away. The data are from a study of cytomegalovirus exposure and HLA in healthy donors (dated by TCRdb to about 2017). For the wider study: According to an earlier analysis of 450 to 650 of the donors, 150 million to 200 million T cells yielded 117 million unique TCR beta sequences and more than 250 Gb of sequence data. An early release that covered several hundred HLA-typed donors contained approximately 300 gigabases of sequencing data and approximately 85 million unique TCR sequences. Of the roughly 410 genotyped donors, 80% to 90% were placed in the genetic ancestry cluster associated with self-reported Caucasian donors. The study aimed to test whether signatures of past pathogen exposure could be identified by cataloging public T cell receptors. The T cell repertoires of several hundred subjects were profiled by immunosequencing and related to cytomegalovirus serostatus. In addition to the first cohort of about 650 subjects, a separate validation cohort of approximately 130 different subjects was used. High-throughput TCR immunosequencing, statistical association of individual TCRs with disease status, and machine learning were combined to predict cytomegalovirus infection status. A later analysis re-examined previously published TCR beta repertoires from several hundred donors and added high-resolution HLA genotyping to investigate patterns of TCR occurrence. The later analysis used no new phenotypic data to find candidate immune exposures, relying instead on TCR beta sequences and their occurrence across donors. An earlier analysis of roughly 580 of the donors used high-throughput TCR beta sequencing to judge whether each TCR beta V gene segment behaved as functional or pseudogenic. Alongside the repertoire data, information on donor age, sex, ethnicity and CMV serostatus was compiled. A later genetic analysis took genome-wide SNP genotypes for about 65% of the 666 donors and used that subset as a discovery cohort. Every repertoire in the discovery cohort had been generated on one and the same sequencing platform. HLA typing included class I and class II loci at four-digit resolution. The number of typed donors differed by locus: 629-630 for A, B, C, DRB1 and DQB1; 522 for DQA1; roughly 600 for DPA1; and 450 to 480 for DPB1. Several DR-DQ haplotypes were treated as single units for association and clustering because of strong linkage in the cohort. On average, roughly 250,000 unique TCR beta nucleotide sequences were sequenced per donor among some 420 genotyped donors of the cohort, with about 17% of those sequences being non-productive. Overall study results and their limits: A further reported finding was that TCR beta sequences accurately predicted the HLA-A and HLA-B alleles for most subjects in the first cohort. When HLA alleles, especially DR and DQ, strongly co-occurred, attributing TCR associations to individual alleles was difficult. A later genetic analysis associated a missense DCLRE1C variant with V-gene and J-gene trimming of TCR beta chains, and an independent cohort replicated the association. Linkage disequilibrium might explain the correlated functional status among segregating V segments, but an unknown experimental factor could not be excluded. This cohort had only TCR beta chains sequenced, and the lack of alpha or paired-chain data limited which features could be detected. Compared with the approximately 670-donor mean, donors in an Asian-associated ancestry cluster had fewer N-insertions in productive TCRs, according to a later genetic analysis. A later analysis found that most CMV-associated TCR beta chains appeared HLA-restricted, with HLA associations seemingly driven largely by CMV exposure. Because some donors lacked HLA typing at each locus, the association tests relied only on the typed subset. Most TCR sequences were seen in very few donors, while some public TCRs were found in many individuals. According to a later analysis, TCR association rates differed among HLA loci, with DRB1 alleles showing the most associated TCRs and HLA-C alleles showing the fewest. In both the original and validation cohorts, the classifier was reported to diagnose cytomegalovirus status with high specificity and sensitivity. The authors suggested that the approach could potentially be extended to other disease states and immunological phenotypes. Several of the top co-occurrence clusters appeared to be linked to parvovirus B19, influenza, CMV and Epstein-Barr virus, according to a later analysis. In the study, around 150 TCR beta chains were listed as associated with cytomegalovirus. CMV serostatus was the only immune exposure information available for the cohort. Because the 87-base-pair reads could not distinguish some IMGT-functional V segments, including TRBV6-2 and TRBV6-3, those segments were excluded. Because counts were too low, roughly 17 rarely observed V segments, including chromosome 9 orphons, were left out of the earlier analysis of approximately 500 of the donors. The sequencing pipeline was judged likely to have produced a cluster of highly shared sequence variants as a technical artifact. In vitro tests confirmed that three of the cytomegalovirus-associated TCR beta chains recognize cytomegalovirus antigens. An earlier analysis of approximately 600 of the donors showed that most TCR beta V segments appeared in productive rearrangements either about 87% or about 30% of the time, which broadly matched IMGT annotations. In a later analysis, some 18,000 TCR beta sequences were associated with specific HLA alleles at a false discovery rate of 0.05. The presence/absence analyses assumed that sequencing depth was roughly uniform across donors, and that assumption may not be true. Compared with equally common non-associated chains, HLA-associated TCR beta chains in a later analysis were more clonally expanded and had lower generation probabilities.

V and J are trimmed by 1 base and 7 bases, and the gene matches miss 4 bases of the junction. From the cysteine up to the phenylalanine, the CDR3 has a length of 14 residues. The sequence is cut down to CDR3 DNA, 42 bases in frame from base 1. Via the germline V gene, CDR1 is MGHRA and CDR2 YSYEKL. Library generation was performed with the immunoSEQ multiplex PCR assay. For the multiplex PCR, a mixture combining 60 forward primers for TCR Vbeta segments and 13 reverse primers for TCR Jbeta segments was used. A multiplex PCR assay on genomic DNA amplified the CDR3 region of rearranged TCR beta genes. On the Illumina HiSeq System, the amplified TCR beta libraries were sequenced as 87-base-pair reads. The published analysis was carried out like this. In a later analysis, roughly 80 million unique TCR beta chains were counted across the approximately 640 repertoires, and some 10 million of these chains were shared by at least two donors. To remove PCR and sequencing errors, raw reads were error-corrected and collapsed into unique sequences using a nearest-neighbor algorithm that merged closely related sequences. CDR3 sequences were aligned to IMGT reference sequences to assign V, D and J gene segments. Each retained sequence needed at least a six-nucleotide match to both a V gene segment and a J gene segment. A rearrangement was called productive if the CDR3 had no stop codons and remained in frame with V and J, and every other rearrangement was called non-productive. CDR3 was defined by IMGT convention, running from the second conserved V-encoded cysteine to the conserved J-encoded phenylalanine. In an earlier analysis of 550 to 650 of the donors, sequences lacking an unambiguous match to a single V gene segment were excluded. An earlier analysis of a few hundred of the donors called V segments functional above 56.7% productive rearrangements and segregating when the between-donor standard deviation exceeded 5%. A statistical classification framework was built for diagnosing cytomegalovirus status from the catalog of TCR beta chain sequences. A later analysis assigned V and J genes by comparing TCR nucleotide sequences with IMGT/GENE-DB human TR gene sequences. A later analysis assigned CDR3 sequences and most-parsimonious VDJ recombination scenarios with the TCRdist pipeline. A later analysis defined each TCR beta chain by its CDR3 amino acid sequence plus V-gene family, and excluded reads lacking a unique V-gene family. A later analysis removed 550 to 650 highly shared, low-generation-probability nucleotide sequences to deal with suspected cross-contamination and a sequencing artifact. In a later analysis, a clonal expansion index was calculated for each public chain from normalized within-repertoire ranks of inferred template counts. In a later analysis, generation probabilities were computed using a VDJ recombination model fitted to out-of-frame rearrangements, and the results were checked against IGoR. A later analysis scored TCR-TCR, TCR-HLA and TCR-CMV co-occurrence with hypergeometric tests, applying a repertoire-size bias correction to TCR pairs. A later analysis estimated false discovery rates by permuting HLA or CMV assignments 20 times. In a later analysis, co-occurring TCRs were grouped using DBSCAN, and TCRdist sequence similarity was added for clustering within HLA-allele-positive subsets. Repertoires with fewer than 30,000 or more than 120,000 public chains, plus five repertoires with anomalous nucleotide sharing, were excluded from co-occurrence clustering. TCRdb took this table from immuneACCESS and kept in-frame rearrangements with V and J called. Such tables lack part of the clones; where checked against another copy, unresolved V genes explain under half of the gap, and the rest is unexplained. V and J calls and clone size are as listed in that table; D and trimming were resolved from the DNA. The sample table contains 200,000 to 250,000 clones; only one count was recorded for 60% to 80% of them. The leading ten clones occupy approximately 1.9% of the sample.

The cohort was made up of approximately 670 healthy bone marrow donors. At the time of sampling, every cohort member was nominally healthy, though immune exposures that went unrecorded were likely present. The donor tested CMV seronegative and was one of the 352 seronegative cohort members. A peripheral blood sample was collected from each donor, and TCR beta sequencing was performed on peripheral blood mononuclear cells. Genomic DNA extraction from the blood cell samples was performed with the Qiagen DNeasy Blood Extraction Kit. Material: PBMCs. The receptor comes from a woman in her twenties or thirties in good health and CMV-seronegative. The V gene is TRBV4-1 and the J gene is TRBJ2-1; TRBD2 matches 7 bases in the middle. The CDR3 protein: CASSQVGGGNEQFF. The base sequence is TGCGCCAGCAGCCAAGTGGGCGGGGGTAATGAGCAGTTCTTC.